These 29 T cell receptor beta chains were all obtained from the same sample, sequenced in a study of beta chain features in type 1 diabetes. Isolated RNA was reverse transcribed in full, so expressed TCRB transcripts were sequenced. Generated by immunoSEQ multiplex PCR, the TCRdb table keeps only in-frame clones and is missing some. Of about 270,000 clones in the sample, approximately 14% are singletons; the top ten hold about 0.03%. The sample taken for sequencing was naive CD4+ T cells from blood. Source of these receptors: a woman between 40 and 50 years old in good health.

The V call is TRBV5-1, the J call TRBJ1-1; D unclear. The CDR3 runs 13 residues. Germline CDR1 is SGHRS and CDR2 is YFSETQ. V was trimmed by 1 base and J by 3 bases, leaving 7 bases between them. Written as DNA, the CDR3 is TGCGCCAGCAGCTTGAACCGCGACACTGAAGCTTTCTTT. Translation: CASSLNRDTEAFF.

J is TRBJ1-6 and V is TRBV9, with TRBD1 as a possible D gene (6 bases). Trimming took 4 bases from V and 0 from J, leaving 14 bases between them. Germline V gene sequence: CDR1 SGDLS, CDR2 YYNGEE. The CDR3 loop spans 17 amino acids. DNA of the CDR3: TGTGCCAGCAGCCTACGTGGACAGAGCTCCTATAATTCACCCCTCCACTTT. Protein product: CASSLRGQSSYNSPLHF. The variable domain in full, completed from reference TRBV9 and TRBJ1-6, reads DSGVTQTPKHLITATGQRVTLRCSPRSGDLSVYWYQQSLDQGLQFLIQYYNGEERAKGNILERFSAQQFPDLHSELNLSSLELGDSALYFCASSLRGQSSYNSPLHFGNGTRLTVT.

This clone was observed a few times. The genes are TRBV7-9 and TRBJ2-5, with D unresolved. V was pared by 3 bases and J by 3 bases, with 8 bases between. The CDR3 contains 13 residues. In germline, CDR1 is SEHNR, CDR2 FQNEAQ (reference sequence). The CDR3 nucleotides read TGTGCCAGCAGCTTCCGAGTAGAAGAGACCCAGTACTTC. It translates to CASSFRVEETQYF.

The chain uses TRBV29-1 and TRBJ1-2, with D perhaps matching TRBD1 (5 bases). The CDR3 runs 16 residues. V lost 7 bases and J 0 bases, leaving 21 bases between the germline ends. Germline lookup yields CDR1 SQVTM and CDR2 ANQGSEA. DNA of the CDR3: TGCAGCGCCTCGTCAATGCCGCGGGGGGCTAACTATGGCTACACCTTC. Protein: CSASSMPRGANYGYTF.

This clone has more than one count but fewer than ten. The V and J genes are TRBV2 and TRBJ2-7, with no clear D. The CDR3 is 14 amino acids. V was shortened by 4 bases and J by 3 bases, with 13 bases between the two germline ends. Per germline, CDR1 SNHLY and CDR2 FYNNEI. DNA of the CDR3: TGTGCCAGCAGTGCTTTTTTGCGGAACTACGAGCAGTACTTC. It specifies CASSAFLRNYEQYF.

This clone was counted at least ten times. This chain joins TRBV13 and TRBJ1-1; D possibly corresponds to TRBD1 (5 bases). Between the trimmed V and J ends, which lost 6 bases and 1 base, there was a span of 9 bases. Germline V gives CDR1 PRHDT, CDR2 FYEKMQ (reference sequence). CDR3 size: 13 residues. The CDR3 region has the DNA TGTGCCAGCAGTGCGGACACGAACACTGAAGCTTTCTTT. Translated, it gives CASSADTNTEAFF.

The J gene is TRBJ1-2, the V gene TRBV4-2; weak D call: TRBD1 (6 bases). Trimming cost V 7 bases and J 1 base, with 13 bases left between them. This CDR3 is 14 amino acids long. Germline V gives CDR1 LGHNA, CDR2 YNFKEQ. DNA for the CDR3: TGTGCCAGCAACCGGGACACAAATAACTATGGCTACACCTTC. Translated: CASNRDTNNYGYTF.

This clone was counted only a few times. This sequence joins TRBV5-1 and TRBJ1-3; possible D gene TRBD1, 6 bases. Trimming shortened V by 7 bases and J by 2 bases, and 16 bases separated the two germline ends. The CDR3 sequence is 15 residues long. Looked up from germline, CDR1 is SGHRS and CDR2 is YFSETQ. The CDR3 DNA reads as TGCGCCAGCCATCCTGGGGGCTTGGCTGGAAACACCATATATTTT. Amino acid sequence: CASHPGGLAGNTIYF.

There are a few counts of this clone. This chain joins TRBV2 and TRBJ2-5; 8 bases align to TRBD2. J lost 4 bases, V lost 7 bases, and 8 bases had no gene match. The V gene's germline CDR1 is SNHLY and CDR2 FYNNEI. The CDR3 runs 14 residues. The CDR3: CASTDGGAGETQYF. Here the CDR3 DNA reads TGTGCCAGCACTGACGGGGGGGCCGGAGAGACCCAGTACTTC.

This clone has a handful of counts. The chain is built from TRBV5-1 and TRBJ2-2; no clear D gene. Between the trimmed V and J ends, which lost 9 bases and 3 bases, there was a span of 6 bases. This CDR3 is built from 11 residues. Germline-derived CDR1 and CDR2 are SGHRS and YFSETQ. In DNA form, the CDR3 reads TGCGCCACCTCGGACACCGGGGAGCTGTTTTTT. It translates to CATSDTGELFF.

This clone was recorded a few times. This chain joins TRBV11-2 and TRBJ1-4; 9 bases agree with TRBD1. Trimming at V came to 4 bases and at J to 7 bases, leaving 10 bases not matched to a gene. The CDR3 covers 16 residues. CDR1 is SGHAT, CDR2 FQNNGV, per germline. The CDR3 loop reads CASSSRDRVSTEKLFF. The CDR3 region has the DNA TGTGCCAGCAGCTCTCGGGACAGGGTTTCAACTGAAAAACTGTTTTTT. The whole variable domain, remainder taken from reference TRBV11-2 and TRBJ1-4, is EAGVAQSPRYKIIEKRQSVAFWCNPISGHATLYWYQQILGQGPKLLIQFQNNGVVDDSQLPKDRFSAERLKGVDSTLKIQPAKLEDSAVYLCASSSRDRVSTEKLFFGSGTQLSVL.

The chain carries TRBV25-1 and TRBJ2-5; the match to TRBD1 covers 7 bases. The J call may be mistaken, given a closer DNA end match to TRBJ2-7. CDR1 is MGHDK, CDR2 SYGVNS, per germline. The CDR3 spans 13 residues. The CDR3 is CASSAGQSYEQYF. The CDR3 nucleotides are TGTGCCAGCAGTGCGGGACAGTCCTACGAGCAGTACTTC.

This clone appeared a few times. The chain uses TRBV14 and TRBJ2-3; the D is unclear. Germline CDR1 is SGHDN and CDR2 is FVKESK. This CDR3 is built from 17 residues. Trimming shortened V by 4 bases and J by 1 base, and 18 bases separated the two germline ends. The CDR3 region is CASSRLFSLTGTDTQYF. DNA of the CDR3: TGTGCCAGCAGCCGCCTCTTCTCTCTCACTGGCACAGATACGCAGTATTTT.

The chain couples TRBV21-1 to TRBJ2-6; the table's D call, TRBD1, has no DNA check behind it. TRBV21-1 is reported as a pseudogene. There are 18 residues in the CDR3. The CDR3 is CASSKVIGRGAGANVLTF. CDR3 bases: TGTGCCAGCAGCAAAGTCATAGGCAGGGGGGCGGGGGCCAACGTCCTGACTTTC.

A few counts support this clone. The gene calls are TRBV18 and TRBJ1-1, with 8 bases that match TRBD1. V dropped 3 bases and J dropped 3; count of bases not matched to a gene: 12. Germline CDR1 KGHSH, CDR2 LQKENI. CDR3 length equals 17 residues. CDR3 in amino acids: CASSPRGQGSRDTEAFF. The CDR3 DNA reads TGTGCCAGCTCACCTCGAGGACAGGGAAGTCGGGACACTGAAGCTTTCTTT.

The chain uses TRBV27 and TRBJ2-5, with 7 positions matching TRBD1. The CDR3 consists of 14 residues. With V trimmed by 6 bases and J by 4 bases, 8 bases remained unmatched. Germline CDR1 MNHEY, CDR2 SMNVEV (reference sequence). The CDR3 loop is CASSSRAGGETQYF. The CDR3 nucleotides are TGTGCCAGCAGCTCCCGCGCAGGGGGAGAGACCCAGTACTTC.

The chain carries TRBV7-2 and TRBJ2-5; weak D call: TRBD2 (6 bases). With 5 bases removed from V and 3 bases from J, the gap between germline ends came to 16 bases. Per germline, CDR1 SGHTA and CDR2 FQGNSA. The CDR3 spans 15 residues. The DNA for the CDR3 is TGTGCCAGCAGCCCAACTTACGGAGGGGAAGAGACCCAGTACTTC. It codes for CASSPTYGGEETQYF.

In this sample, this clone turned up a few times. The V and J genes are TRBV6-6 and TRBJ1-2; 8 nucleotides align to TRBD1. The CDR3 covers 16 residues. CDR1 is MNHNY, CDR2 SVGAGI, per germline (reference sequence). V was clipped by 5 bases and J by 0 bases; unmatched bases: 8. The CDR3 here is CASSRTDRGTNYGYTF. DNA for the CDR3: TGTGCCAGCAGTCGGACCGACAGGGGCACTAACTATGGCTACACCTTC.

The chain couples TRBV7-2 to TRBJ2-7, with 9 bases aligning to TRBD2. CDR3 length: 14 residues. Germline CDR1 reads SGHTA; CDR2 reads FQGNSA. V lost 5 bases to trimming and J lost 7 bases; unmatched junction nucleotides: 9. The DNA for the CDR3 is TGTGCCAGCAGCCCGGGACTAGCAGTGAGGGAGCAGTACTTC. Translating gives CASSPGLAVREQYF.

The V call is TRBV12-5, the J call TRBJ2-5, with D possibly being TRBD2 (6 bases). Trimming shortened V by 3 bases and J by 1 base, and 12 bases separated the two germline ends. This CDR3 has 15 residues. Germline V lookup: CDR1 LGHNT, CDR2 FRNRAP. CDR3 bases: TGTGCTAGTGGTTTCGGGGGATCCCCCCAAGAGACCCAGTACTTC. Translation: CASGFGGSPQETQYF.

This chain links TRBV19 with TRBJ1-2, with D hard to call. This CDR3 contains 13 residues. The V end was cut by 2 bases, the J end by 6 bases, with 10 bases between. CDR1 LNHDA and CDR2 SQIVND come from the germline V gene (reference sequence). This chain's CDR3 is CASSISVRNGYTF. The CDR3 region has the DNA TGTGCCAGTAGTATATCAGTGAGGAATGGCTACACCTTC.

Here the CDR3 reads CASSLDQETQYF. In DNA, the CDR3 is TGCGCCAGCAGCCTAGACCAAGAGACCCAGTACTTC. V and J are TRBV5-1 and TRBJ2-5; D not certain. The CDR3 has 12 amino acids. V lost 4 bases, J lost 0 bases, and 4 bases lay in between. Germline CDR1 reads SGHRS; CDR2 reads YFSETQ.

This clone was seen a handful of times. V gene TRBV2 combines with J gene TRBJ2-1; 10 bases match TRBD1. This CDR3 is 14 amino acids long. Germline CDR1 is SNHLY and CDR2 is FYNNEI. V dropped 5 bases and J dropped 12; count of bases not matched to a gene: 10. In DNA, the CDR3 is TGTGCCAGCAGTAAGGACAGGGGGGGATACGGGCAGTTCTTC. Protein sequence: CASSKDRGGYGQFF.

This clone turned up a few times. The genes are TRBV18 and TRBJ2-3; the match to TRBD1 covers 10 bases. The CDR3 is 14 amino acids. Germline trimming cut 6 bases from V and 4 bases from J; bases unmatched to any gene: 4. Germline V gene lookup returns CDR1 KGHSH and CDR2 LQKENI. The CDR3 loop is CASSPDRGPDTQYF. CDR3 DNA sequence: TGTGCCAGCTCGCCAGACAGGGGGCCAGATACGCAGTATTTT.

This clone was counted only a few times. This chain uses TRBV6-5 with TRBJ2-5; 15 positions match TRBD2. CDR1 MNHEY and CDR2 SVGAGI come from the germline V gene. With 6 bases clipped from V and 2 bases from J, the junction kept 1 base outside the gene matches. This CDR3 is 15 amino acids long. CDR3 residues: CASRGLAGGQETQYF. CDR3 coding DNA: TGTGCCAGCAGAGGACTAGCGGGGGGGCAAGAGACCCAGTACTTC.

This clone has a handful of counts. The chain is built from TRBV2 and TRBJ2-7, with D unclear. This CDR3 is built from 12 residues. Germline V gene lookup returns CDR1 SNHLY and CDR2 FYNNEI. V gave up 7 bases and J gave up 2 bases, with 9 bases separating them. CDR3 in amino acids: CASKLTAYEQYF. The CDR3 DNA reads TGTGCCAGCAAGTTAACGGCCTACGAGCAGTACTTC. Combining the CDR3 with reference TRBV2 and TRBJ2-7 gives the whole variable domain EPEVTQTPSHQVTQMGQEVILRCVPISNHLYFYWYRQILGQKVEFLVSFYNNEISEKSEIFDDQFSVERPDGSNFTLKIRSTKLEDSAMYFCASKLTAYEQYFGPGTRLTVT.

The genes are TRBV5-1 and TRBJ2-5; 8 nucleotides align to TRBD1. V lost 4 bases to trimming and J lost 4 bases; unmatched junction nucleotides: 12. The CDR3 loop spans 16 amino acids. CDR1 and CDR2 from the germline V gene are SGHRS and YFSETQ. The CDR3 bases are TGCGCCAGCAGCCTGGCCCTTCAGGGGGCGCGAGAGACCCAGTACTTC. Protein sequence: CASSLALQGARETQYF.

The chain uses TRBV28 and TRBJ1-5; weak D call: TRBD1 (5 bases). V lost 1 base, J lost 7 bases, and 11 bases lay in between. Germline lookup yields CDR1 MDHEN and CDR2 SYDVKM. This CDR3 region has 14 residues. In nucleotides, the CDR3 is TGTGCCAGCAGTTTATCAAGGGGTGGACAGCCCCAGCATTTT. Its translation: CASSLSRGGQPQHF.

The V gene is TRBV5-4, the J gene TRBJ2-1; 8 nucleotides match TRBD1. This CDR3 contains 16 residues. The junction had 9 bases not matched to a gene; V was cut back by 0 bases and J by 7 bases. Per germline, CDR1 SGHNT and CDR2 YYREEE (reference sequence). This CDR3 reads CASSLGTGNFLNEQFF. The CDR3 coding sequence is TGTGCCAGCAGCTTGGGGACAGGGAATTTTCTGAATGAGCAGTTCTTC.